The TCR beta chain described here comes from a study of blood T cell repertoires in COVID-19 (dated by TCRdb to the early 2020s). General notes on the study: Collaborator samples came from the United States, Italy and Spain and covered acute and convalescent phases of COVID-19. The samples were drawn from two sources: the first 160 participants of the ongoing ImmuneRACE study, and 1,000 to 1,500 subjects contributed by 6 global collaborators. Subjects who had been exposed to COVID-19, were actively infected with it, or had recovered from it provided the deeply sampled blood TCRbeta repertoires that made up the dataset. The material from the prospective study consisted of cDNA or gDNA derived from T cells, B-cell-depleted T cells, or PBMCs. The sample metadata nearly always contained a de-identified subject ID, COVID-19 status, age in years and sex. Where available, HLA class I and class II types were taken from metadata supplied by the sample provider and were not determined by assay-based typing. A freely available public database, intended as a resource for researchers studying the immune response to SARS-CoV-2, is where the repertoires were released.

TCRbeta CDR3 regions were amplified from genomic DNA using the immunoSEQ Assay, a bias-controlled multiplex PCR. In the authors' own workflow: Nucleated cell counts per sample were estimated from amplification of reference gene primers within the assay. To quantify the absolute abundance of each unique TCRbeta CDR3 rearrangement, sequence reads were collapsed and filtered. For each sample, productive Simpson clonality was calculated as the square root of Simpson's diversity index across productive rearrangements. The clones in this table, taken by TCRdb from immuneACCESS, are in-frame only. Not every clone is retained; where verified, under half of the shortfall comes from an unresolved V gene, and the cause of the rest is unknown. V, J and clone size reflect that table, while D and trimming were determined from the DNA. Present in this sample are about 66,000 clones, more than 70% of which were seen just once. Clones ranked in the top ten supply approximately 3.5% of the sample.

A word on this clone: The antigen this receptor binds is unknown. No quality values exist for individual bases; no much larger clone is one base distant.

The study at large found these results: Clinical and demographic metadata were provided uncurated, with the amount varying by source and participant.

Collaborating institutions collected whole blood in K2EDTA tubes following their own protocols. Collaborator samples were shipped for TCRbeta analysis as frozen whole blood, isolated PBMCs, or DNA extracted from either sample type. The germline V gene yields KGHSH for CDR1 and LQKENI for CDR2. Reading from cysteine to phenylalanine, the CDR3 counts 15 amino acids. Only CDR3 DNA remains: 45 bases, in frame from the first base. Trimming leaves V shorter by 2 bases and J shorter by 1 base, with the junction holding 1 base beyond the gene matches. This TCR came from a man in his 70s with acute or convalescent COVID-19. The rearranged segments are TRBV18 and TRBJ1-3, and 8 bases in between align with TRBD1. Sequencing was done on a sample of peripheral blood. The CDR3 sequence is CASSPTGGSGNTIYF. The DNA reads as follows: TGTGCCAGCTCACCAACAGGGGGATCTGGAAACACCATATATTTT.